This passage covers 2 T cell receptor beta chains from one sample sequenced in a study of response to subunit inactivated influenza vaccine. TCRdb passed the RT-PCR reads through MiXCR, listing each CDR3 protein once. The sample has about 540,000 distinct CDR3 sequences, less than 25% seen once. These data also formed part of another study, on T cells expressing NK-cell markers. That source notes: TCR beta cDNA was made by 5'RACE template switching with UMIs.

The source material was CD4+ T cells sorted from PBMCs, sampled about 13 days after vaccination. The receptors come from a man aged 45-65 years who received an inactivated influenza vaccine.

This clonotype was counted a few times. This CDR3 reads CASSLGGLPGELFF. CDR3 DNA sequence: TGTGCCAGTAGCTTAGGGGGGCTGCCCGGGGAGCTGTTTTTT. The chain carries TRBV19 and TRBJ2-2; D could derive from TRBD1 or TRBD2 (6 bases each). Looked up from germline, CDR1 is LNHDA and CDR2 is SQIVND (reference sequence). The CDR3 spans 14 residues. Deletions cut 6 bases from V and 6 bases from J, with 14 bases between.

The table lists this clonotype with a few counts. V and J are TRBV12-3 or TRBV12-4 and TRBJ2-6, with D tentatively TRBD1 (5 bases). This CDR3 is 15 amino acids long. Between the trimmed V and J ends, which lost 3 bases and 4 bases, there was a span of 10 bases. Here the CDR3 reads CASSFLGAGANVLTF. In nucleotides, the CDR3 is TGTGCCAGCAGTTTTCTAGGGGCGGGGGCCAACGTCCTGACTTTC.